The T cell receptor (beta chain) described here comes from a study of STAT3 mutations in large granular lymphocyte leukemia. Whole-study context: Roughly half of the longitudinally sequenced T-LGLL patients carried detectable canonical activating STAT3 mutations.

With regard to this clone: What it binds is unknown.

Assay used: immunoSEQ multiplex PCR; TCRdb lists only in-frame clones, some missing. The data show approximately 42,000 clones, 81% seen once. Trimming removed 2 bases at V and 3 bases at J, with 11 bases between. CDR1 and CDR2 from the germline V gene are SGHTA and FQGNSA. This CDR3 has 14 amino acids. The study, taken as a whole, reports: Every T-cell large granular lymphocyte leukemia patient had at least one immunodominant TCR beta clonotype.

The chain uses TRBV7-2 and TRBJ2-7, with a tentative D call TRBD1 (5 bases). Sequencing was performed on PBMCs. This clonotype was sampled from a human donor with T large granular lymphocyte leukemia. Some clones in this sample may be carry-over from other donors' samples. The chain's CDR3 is CASSLYQGIYEQYF. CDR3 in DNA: TGTGCCAGCAGCTTATACCAGGGCATCTACGAGCAGTACTTC.